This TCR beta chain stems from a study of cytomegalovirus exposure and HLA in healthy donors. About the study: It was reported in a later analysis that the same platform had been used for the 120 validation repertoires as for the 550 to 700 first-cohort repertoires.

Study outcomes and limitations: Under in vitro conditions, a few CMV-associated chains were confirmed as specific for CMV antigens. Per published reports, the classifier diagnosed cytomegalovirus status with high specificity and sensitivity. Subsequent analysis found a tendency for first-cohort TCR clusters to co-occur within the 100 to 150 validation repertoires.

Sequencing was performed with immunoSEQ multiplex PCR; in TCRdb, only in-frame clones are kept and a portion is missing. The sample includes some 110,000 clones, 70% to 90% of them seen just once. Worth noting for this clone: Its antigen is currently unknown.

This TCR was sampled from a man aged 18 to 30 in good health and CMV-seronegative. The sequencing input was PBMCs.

Here the CDR3 reads CASSQAMRGRGVEQFF. The DNA of the CDR3 is TGTGCCAGCAGCCAAGCGATGCGCGGGAGGGGAGTTGAGCAGTTCTTC. The rearrangement links TRBV4-2 to TRBJ2-1; 9 bases match TRBD2. The CDR3 totals 16 residues. CDR1 and CDR2 (germline): LGHNA, YNFKEQ. V was clipped by 1 base and J by 9 bases; unmatched bases: 10.